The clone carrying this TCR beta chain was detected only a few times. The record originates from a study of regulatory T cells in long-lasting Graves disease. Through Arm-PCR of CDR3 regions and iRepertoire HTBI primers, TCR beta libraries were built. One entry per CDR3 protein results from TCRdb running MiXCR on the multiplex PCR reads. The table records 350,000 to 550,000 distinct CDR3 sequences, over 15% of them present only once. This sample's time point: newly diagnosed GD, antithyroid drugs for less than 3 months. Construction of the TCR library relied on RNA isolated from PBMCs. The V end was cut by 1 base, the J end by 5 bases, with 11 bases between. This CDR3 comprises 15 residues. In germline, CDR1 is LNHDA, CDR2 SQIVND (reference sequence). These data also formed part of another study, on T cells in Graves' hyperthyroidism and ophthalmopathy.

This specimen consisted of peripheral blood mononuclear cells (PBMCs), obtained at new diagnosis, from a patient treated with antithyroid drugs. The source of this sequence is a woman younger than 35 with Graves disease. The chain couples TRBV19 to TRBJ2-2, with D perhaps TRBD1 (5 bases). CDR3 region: CASSIVLGRTGELFF. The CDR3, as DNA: TGTGCCAGTAGTATAGTGCTGGGGCGGACCGGGGAGCTGTTTTTT.